The 10 T cell receptor beta chains reported below all come from one sample, sequenced in a study of cytomegalovirus exposure and HLA in healthy donors. Researchers ran the PCR with 60 Vbeta and 13 Jbeta primers. Using immunoSEQ multiplex PCR, the repertoire was profiled, and TCRdb retains in-frame clones only, with some absent. Of around 88,000 clones listed, under 80% are singletons. Material: PBMCs. Source of these receptors: a male donor in good health and CMV-seronegative.

Only one count was recorded for this clone. The chain combines TRBV27 with TRBJ2-3, with TRBD2 matching over 10 bases. Per germline, CDR1 MNHEY and CDR2 SMNVEV (reference sequence). The CDR3 sequence is 18 residues long. Losses at the gene ends were 1 base for V and 1 base for J; bases not matched to a gene: 8. DNA of the CDR3: TGTGCCAGCAGTTTATGGGCTAGCGGGAGACCCGGCACAGATACGCAGTATTTT. Amino acid sequence: CASSLWASGRPGTDTQYF.

This chain links TRBV5-1 with TRBJ2-5, with 10 bases aligning to TRBD1. In germline, CDR1 is SGHRS, CDR2 YFSETQ. This CDR3 region has 19 residues. Trimming removed 4 bases from V and 4 bases from J; junction bases left unmatched: 19. The CDR3 DNA reads as TGCGCCAGCAGCCCGGCGACAGGGGGCAGACCCGCAGGGAGAGAGACCCAGTACTTC. It encodes CASSPATGGRPAGRETQYF.

This chain links TRBV27 with TRBJ2-7; TRBD1 aligns across 11 bases. Germline V gives CDR1 MNHEY, CDR2 SMNVEV (reference sequence). This CDR3 contains 19 residues. Trimming took 5 bases from V and 6 from J; bases not matched to a gene: 21. DNA for the CDR3: TGTGCCAGCAGTCCAACCGCCGGGACAGGGGGGACTCGGGACTCCGAGCAGTACTTC. Its protein product is CASSPTAGTGGTRDSEQYF.

This clone came up a few times. The V and J genes are TRBV2 and TRBJ2-7; TRBD2 matches 11 bases. The CDR3 loop spans 17 amino acids. Germline V gene sequence: CDR1 SNHLY, CDR2 FYNNEI. V lost 3 bases to trimming and J lost 2 bases; unmatched junction nucleotides: 9. For the CDR3, the DNA is TGTGCCAGCAGTGATCCTAGCGGGAGGACTATTCCCTACGAGCAGTACTTC. Its protein product is CASSDPSGRTIPYEQYF.

V usage is TRBV29-1 and J usage is TRBJ1-4, with 7 positions matching TRBD1. CDR1 is SQVTM and CDR2 is ANQGSEA in the germline V gene. CDR3 length: 13 residues. The J segment lost 7 bases and the V segment lost 6 bases, leaving 8 bases of the junction unmatched. The CDR3 DNA reads TGCAGCGTCCAAAGGGGGCTCCGTGAAAAACTGTTTTTT. This codes for CSVQRGLREKLFF. The full variable domain, with the rest looked up from reference TRBV29-1 and TRBJ1-4, is SAVISQKPSRDICQRGTSLTIQCQVDSQVTMMFWYRQQPGQSLTLIATANQGSEATYESGFVIDKFPISRPNLTFSTLTVSNMSPEDSSIYLCSVQRGLREKLFFGSGTQLSVL.

This clone was counted a single time. V is TRBV11-3 and J is TRBJ2-2; 12 bases agree with TRBD2. CDR1 SGHNT and CDR2 YENEEA come from the germline V gene. The CDR3 sequence is 15 residues long. V gave up 3 bases and J gave up 4 bases; unmatched junction bases: 0. DNA of the CDR3: TGTGCCAGCAGCTTGACTAGCGGGAGCACCGGGGAGCTGTTTTTT. It yields the protein CASSLTSGSTGELFF.

V is TRBV21-1 and J is TRBJ1-1; the tabulated D call, TRBD1, remains unverified against the DNA. TRBV21-1 is a pseudogene locus. CDR3 length: 12 amino acids. This CDR3 reads CASMTGDTEAFF. CDR3 sequence (DNA): TGTGCCAGCATGACAGGGGACACTGAAGCTTTCTTT.

This chain links TRBV7-9 with TRBJ1-4, with TRBD1 matching 8 bases. The CDR3 sequence is 15 residues long. With V trimmed by 5 bases and J by 3 bases, 5 bases remained unmatched. Germline V gene lookup returns CDR1 SEHNR and CDR2 FQNEAQ (reference sequence). The CDR3 region has the DNA TGTGCCAGCAGCCTGACAGGGGAACCTAATGAAAAACTGTTTTTT. Its translation is CASSLTGEPNEKLFF.

The chain carries TRBV6-1 and TRBJ1-2; tentative D call: TRBD1 (6 bases). Trimming stripped 6 bases from V and 5 bases from J, with 19 bases between. The CDR3 totals 15 residues. Germline assignment: CDR1 MNHNS and CDR2 SASEGT. The DNA for the CDR3 is TGTGCCAGCAGGGCCCCGGCAGGGGAGGGATATGGCTACACCTTC. Its protein product is CASRAPAGEGYGYTF.

This rearrangement joins TRBV11-3 to TRBJ2-1, with TRBD2 matching 12 bases. The CDR3 is 16 amino acids. The V gene end was trimmed by 4 bases and the J gene end by 6 bases; junction bases not matched to a gene: 7. Germline CDR1 SGHNT, CDR2 YENEEA. The CDR3 coding sequence is TGTGCCAGCAGCTCTCTGACTAGCGGGAGAATCAATGAGCAGTTCTTC. It translates to CASSSLTSGRINEQFF.